The rows below give T cell receptor beta chains drawn from one sample of a study of blood T cell repertoires in COVID-19. The table came from immunoSEQ multiplex PCR; TCRdb's copy has only in-frame clones and leaves some out. The sample has 150,000 or so clones, more than 85% seen once; the top ten hold roughly 3.9%. The material sequenced was peripheral blood. All receptors derive from a man aged 60-69 years with COVID-19, enrolled during active disease. The CDR3 runs from the conserved cysteine through the conserved F or W. A D gene is named only where the DNA matches it firmly. Some rows have no size entry. The others give once, few or many, or a class for an expanded clone.

cdr3_nt: TGTGCCAGCAGGGACAGGGGTTTTGGAACAGATACGCAGTATTTT
cdr3_aa: CASRDRGFGTDTQYF
v_call: TRBV6-5
j_call: TRBJ2-3
d_call: TRBD1
clone_size: -

cdr3_nt: TGCGCCAGCAATTTGAACAGACAAGAGACCCAGTACTTC
cdr3_aa: CASNLNRQETQYF
v_call: TRBV5-1
j_call: TRBJ2-5
d_call: -
clone_size: -

cdr3_nt: TGTGCCAGCAGCCCAACCAGGGGTAAAAAACTGTTTTTT
cdr3_aa: CASSPTRGKKLFF
v_call: TRBV3-1/TRBV3-2
j_call: TRBJ1-4
d_call: -
clone_size: few

cdr3_nt: TGTGCCAGCTCACCCCAGGGCCCCTACGAGCAGTACTTC
cdr3_aa: CASSPQGPYEQYF
v_call: TRBV18
j_call: TRBJ2-7
d_call: -
clone_size: -

cdr3_nt: TGTGCCAGCAGAAAAGAACTAGCGGAAAACATTCAGTACTTC
cdr3_aa: CASRKELAENIQYF
v_call: TRBV6-5
j_call: TRBJ2-4
d_call: TRBD2
clone_size: -

cdr3_nt: TGTGCCAGCAGCGTAGAGAAAAGACAGAGCCCATACTCTGGGGCCAACGTCCTGACTTTC
cdr3_aa: CASSVEKRQSPYSGANVLTF
v_call: TRBV9
j_call: TRBJ2-6
d_call: -
clone_size: -

cdr3_nt: TGTGCCAGCAGAACCGGGACAGGGGCGAACACTGAAGCTTTCTTT
cdr3_aa: CASRTGTGANTEAFF
v_call: TRBV7-9
j_call: TRBJ1-1
d_call: TRBD1
clone_size: -

cdr3_nt: TGTGCCAGCAGCCTAGGGGCCGGGGAGCTGTTTTTT
cdr3_aa: CASSLGAGELFF
v_call: TRBV12-3/TRBV12-4
j_call: TRBJ2-2
d_call: -
clone_size: -

cdr3_nt: TGTGCCAGCAGCCAAGGGCCCTCCTACGAGCAGTACTTC
cdr3_aa: CASSQGPSYEQYF
v_call: TRBV3-1/TRBV3-2
j_call: TRBJ2-7
d_call: -
clone_size: -

cdr3_nt: TGCGCCAGCAGCCAGGGACAGATATCTAGCACAGATACGCAGTATTTT
cdr3_aa: CASSQGQISSTDTQYF
v_call: TRBV4-1
j_call: TRBJ2-3
d_call: TRBD1
clone_size: -

cdr3_nt: TGCAGCGTGAGCCCACCGGGACAGCTCTATGGCTACACCTTC
cdr3_aa: CSVSPPGQLYGYTF
v_call: TRBV29-1
j_call: TRBJ1-2
d_call: TRBD1
clone_size: -

cdr3_nt: TGTGCCAGTAGTATAGGAGGTTCCTACGAGCAGTACTTC
cdr3_aa: CASSIGGSYEQYF
v_call: TRBV19
j_call: TRBJ2-7
d_call: -
clone_size: -

cdr3_nt: TGTGCCAGTAGTACCGGGGAAAGTTCCCTAAGGGATGGCTACACCTTC
cdr3_aa: CASSTGESSLRDGYTF
v_call: TRBV19
j_call: TRBJ1-2
d_call: -
clone_size: -

cdr3_nt: TGTGCTAGTGTACCTAGCGGGGGGGTTGGTGAGCAGTTCTTC
cdr3_aa: CASVPSGGVGEQFF
v_call: TRBV12-5
j_call: TRBJ2-1
d_call: TRBD2
clone_size: -